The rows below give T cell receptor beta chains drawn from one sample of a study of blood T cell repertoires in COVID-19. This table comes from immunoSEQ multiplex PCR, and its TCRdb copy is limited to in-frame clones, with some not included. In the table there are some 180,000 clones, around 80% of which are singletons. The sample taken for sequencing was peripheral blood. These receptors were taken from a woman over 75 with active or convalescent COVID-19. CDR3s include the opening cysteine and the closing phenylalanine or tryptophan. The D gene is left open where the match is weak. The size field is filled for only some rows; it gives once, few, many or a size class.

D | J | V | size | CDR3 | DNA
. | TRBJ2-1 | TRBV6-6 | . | CASSPFLSFSGDGYNEQFF | TGTGCCAGCAGTCCTTTTCTTTCCTTTTCGGGGGATGGCTACAATGAGCAGTTCTTC
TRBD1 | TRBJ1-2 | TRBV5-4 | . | CASSRTGEIHGYTF | TGTGCCAGCAGCCGGACAGGGGAGATCCATGGCTACACCTTC
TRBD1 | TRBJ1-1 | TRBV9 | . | CASSVGQGTNTEAFF | TGTGCCAGCAGCGTCGGACAGGGGACGAACACTGAAGCTTTCTTT
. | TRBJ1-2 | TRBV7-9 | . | CASSPTRENAYTF | TGTGCCAGCAGCCCTACCCGGGAAAACGCCTACACCTTC
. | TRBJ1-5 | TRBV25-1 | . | CASSAPNQPQHF | TGTGCCAGCTCAGCGCCCAATCAGCCCCAGCATTTT
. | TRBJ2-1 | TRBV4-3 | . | CASSQFAGTGGHNEQFF | TGCGCCAGCAGCCAATTCGCAGGGACCGGGGGGCACAATGAGCAGTTCTTC
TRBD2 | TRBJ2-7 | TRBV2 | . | CASKSGESSYEQYF | TGTGCCAGTAAGAGCGGGGAGAGCTCCTACGAGCAGTACTTC
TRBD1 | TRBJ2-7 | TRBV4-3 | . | CASSHVGTGGLEQYF | TGCGCCAGCAGCCATGTGGGGACAGGGGGTCTGGAGCAGTACTTC
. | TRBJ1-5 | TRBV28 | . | CASSGLGRGNQPQHF | TGTGCCAGCAGTGGACTAGGACGGGGGAATCAGCCCCAGCATTTT
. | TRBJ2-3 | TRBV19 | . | CASSIRVSQSGDTQYF | TGTGCCAGTAGTATACGGGTCTCTCAGAGCGGAGATACGCAGTATTTT
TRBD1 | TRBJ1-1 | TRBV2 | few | CASRPGQPNTEAFF | TGTGCCAGCAGGCCGGGACAGCCGAACACTGAAGCTTTCTTT
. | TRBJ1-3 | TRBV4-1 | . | CASSQAAGGASKGNTIYF | TGCGCCAGCAGCCAAGCGGCTGGGGGGGCCTCGAAAGGAAACACCATATATTTT
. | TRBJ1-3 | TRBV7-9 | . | CASSKPPSSGNTIYF | TGTGCCAGCAGCAAGCCCCCGAGCTCTGGAAACACCATATATTTT
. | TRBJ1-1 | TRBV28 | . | CASSFEWAGEAFF | TGTGCCAGCAGTTTCGAGTGGGCGGGGGAAGCTTTCTTT